This TCR beta chain stems from a study of T-cell reconstitution after alpha-beta-depleted transplantation in children. Study-level points and caveats: In patients about two months after transplant, alpha-beta T cells reportedly arose from several hundred expanded graft clones. After transplant, high TCRbeta diversity at day 60 in some patients arose from surviving recipient T cells and thymic progenitors. Newly produced T cells mostly provided counts and TCRbeta diversity after one year, as hyperexpanded clones declined.

About this clonotype: What it binds is not known.

Germline trimming cut 5 bases from V and 2 bases from J; bases unmatched to any gene: 9. This CDR3 is built from 16 residues. Germline CDR1 is SGHTA and CDR2 is FQGTGA. A library of TCRbeta sequences, prepared with unique molecular identifiers, was generated. TCRdb independently ran MiXCR on the PCR reads; one entry per CDR3 protein. The sample has about 300,000 distinct CDR3 sequences, roughly 8.2% seen once. Sequenced here: peripheral blood, sampled 360 days after TCRalphabeta/CD19-depleted stem cell transplant. The J gene is TRBJ1-3, the V gene TRBV7-3, with 7 bases that match TRBD1. The sequence was collected from a female patient aged 2-15 years who had a stem cell transplant for Fanconi anemia, so the T cells may come from the graft donor. The CDR3 DNA follows: TGTGCCAGCAGCCCCTCCCCCGGGACAGCTGGAAACACCATATATTTT. Translated, it gives CASSPSPGTAGNTIYF. The entire variable domain, with the rest obtained from reference TRBV7-3 and TRBJ1-3, is as follows: GAGVSQTPSNKVTEKGKYVELRCDPISGHTALYWYRQSLGQGPEFLIYFQGTGAADDSGLPNDRFFAVRPEGSVSTLKIQRTERGDSAVYLCASSPSPGTAGNTIYFGEGSWLTVV.